A single T cell receptor (beta chain) is shown here with its context. Per the germline V gene, CDR1 is SGHDT and CDR2 is YYEEEE. Losses at the gene ends were 1 base for V and 1 base for J; bases not matched to a gene: 8. The CDR3 totals 16 residues. The sample originates from a study of T cell changes during pregnancy in multiple sclerosis. Some clones are missing from TCRdb's copy, which holds only in-frame ones; the method was immunoSEQ multiplex PCR. The sample yields about 52,000 clones, around 94% seen once. The material was CD4+ T cells from peripheral blood mononuclear cells, obtained before pregnancy. The TCR was taken from a female donor with multiple sclerosis, enrolled in a pregnancy study. The J gene is TRBJ2-7, the V gene TRBV5-6, with 7 nucleotides matching TRBD1. The CDR3 DNA sequence: TGTGCCAGCAGCTTGTCTGGGGACAGAAAATCCTACGAGCAGTACTTC. Amino acid sequence: CASSLSGDRKSYEQYF.